The present T cell receptor (beta chain) was sequenced within a study of blood T cells in healthy people across ages. General observations from the study: PBMCs that were unsorted prevented a conclusive naive versus antigen-experienced comparison.

Alongside a J-beta primer mix, a sample-barcoded 5' primer served in a second PCR lasting roughly 7 to 11 cycles. One entry per CDR3 protein, called by TCRdb with MiXCR from the 5' RACE reads. The sample has under 800,000 distinct CDR3 sequences, about 21% seen once. As for this clonotype: What it binds is not known.

Isolated PBMCs totaled at least 6 million in each sample. The V gene lost 3 bases and the J gene lost 4 bases, with 12 bases spanning the gap. The CDR3 extends over 14 amino acids. Germline lookup yields CDR1 MDHEN and CDR2 SYDVKM. The source of this sequence is a man aged 65-85 years in good health. Sequenced material: blood. The V and J genes are TRBV28 and TRBJ2-5, with D possibly being TRBD2 (6 bases). In DNA form, the CDR3 reads TGTGCCAGCAGTTTGGGAGGAATCGGAGAGACCCAGTACTTC. Translated, it gives CASSLGGIGETQYF.